This is a list of T cell receptor beta chains from one sample in a study of shared clonotypes between healthy human individuals. This table comes from immunoSEQ multiplex PCR, and its TCRdb copy is limited to in-frame clones, with some not included. Among some 2.3 million clones, 85% to 95% were seen once, and the ten largest hold 0.35% to 0.45%. The sequenced sample was naive CD4+ T cells from PBMCs. These TCRs come from a man younger than 35 in good health. Some clones in this sample may be carry-over from other donors' samples. Both conserved end residues are part of each CDR3.

TRBV11-2	TRBJ2-4	CASRILAKNIQYF
TRBV9	TRBJ2-7	CASSVGTSGRGSYEQYF
TRBV7-9	TRBJ1-4	CASSLGRINEKLFF
TRBV9	TRBJ2-1	CASSALAGSWNEQFF
TRBV14	TRBJ2-2	CASSQHYRAGELFF
TRBV7-2	TRBJ2-3	CASSLVSGSTSGVTDTQYF
TRBV29-1	-	CSVATGTGDEQYF
TRBV10-1	TRBJ2-5	CASSAPRGGSRGTQYF
TRBV27	TRBJ1-2	CARNKSGQNYGYTF
TRBV7-3	TRBJ1-4	CATYPRAVEKLFF
TRBV11-2	TRBJ2-5	CASSPPFSRVETQYF
TRBV21-1	TRBJ1-4	CASSKYTGSHEKLFF
TRBV6-1	TRBJ1-1	CASKGRLNTEAFF
TRBV27	TRBJ2-7	CASTHSRGRDRDPYEQYF
TRBV6-1	TRBJ2-7	CASSEISGGVDEQYF
TRBV4-1	TRBJ1-2	CASSQLPTGSYGYTF
TRBV27	TRBJ2-7	CASSWWERYEQYF
TRBV9	TRBJ2-1	CASSVGGSYNEQFF
TRBV27	TRBJ1-1	CASSSINVQLGAFF
TRBV7-2	TRBJ2-2	CASSQFSSGNTGELFF
TRBV5-1	TRBJ2-1	CASSLEGLAGGWDNEQFF
TRBV5-1	TRBJ2-1	CASSLAGAPPNEQFF
TRBV5-1	TRBJ2-2	CASAGSGSTGELFF
TRBV28	TRBJ2-3	CASAPSIRTDTQYF
TRBV19	TRBJ2-3	CASRRRPGTGTTDTQYF
TRBV5-5	TRBJ2-7	CASSTGTASYEQYF
TRBV25-1	TRBJ2-7	CASSEIELSGRAIEQYF
TRBV5-6	TRBJ1-3	CASRGDRGLGNTIYF
TRBV2	TRBJ2-2	CASGGRARDTGELFF
TRBV19	TRBJ1-2	CATSGSRDRGRYGYIF
TRBV7-9	TRBJ1-4	CASSLAYSEGAGEKLFF
TRBV7-2	TRBJ1-1	CASSLRTPGRGVNTEAFF
TRBV15	TRBJ1-4	CATSRSTGGTNEKLFF
TRBV7-9	TRBJ1-2	CASSLAAELGYTF
TRBV30	TRBJ1-2	CAWSVRPDVNYGYTF
TRBV29-1	TRBJ1-1	CSVETPPNLRERGSEAFF
TRBV4-1	TRBJ2-7	CASSQYGVPSGSGEQYF
TRBV7-3	TRBJ2-1	CASSLTGSSGAEVF
TRBV28	TRBJ1-2	CASSLLGGYGYTF
TRBV30	TRBJ1-1	CAWSPEIEAFF
TRBV25-1	TRBJ2-7	CASSENSFGDEQYF
TRBV18	TRBJ2-1	CASSPGQGPNEQFF
TRBV2	TRBJ2-7	CASSDQDSSYEQYF
TRBV7-8	TRBJ2-7	CASSSGLRGGSGPYEQYF
TRBV9	TRBJ1-4	CASSVAAGREKLFF
TRBV5-1	TRBJ1-3	CASSSGTSDTIYF
TRBV29-1	TRBJ2-1	CSVDRGSNEQFF
TRBV4-2	TRBJ1-6	CASRYTGVSDSPLHF
TRBV6-5	TRBJ1-3	CASSYGPAYSGNTIYF
TRBV29-1	TRBJ2-3	CSVSGRATDTQYF
TRBV7-2	TRBJ1-1	CASSLAEGRGGAFF
TRBV27	TRBJ1-5	CASSWGQGEGQPQHF
TRBV7-3	TRBJ2-5	CASSPLRGPQETQYF
TRBV7-9	TRBJ2-7	CASSFSGDSYEQYF